This T cell receptor beta chain was documented in a study of molecular identifiers for immune sequencing clone quantification. General study findings and limits: Clones above 20 RNA copies contained over 98% of effector molecules and under 1% of naive molecules.

Germline values: CDR1 MGHDK, CDR2 SYGVNS. Trimming left V 3 bases short and J 4 bases short, with 7 bases between. The CDR3 consists of 13 residues. Previously published methods and listed TCR primers were used for the bulk TCR libraries. TCRdb re-analysed the PCR reads in MiXCR, keeping a single row per CDR3 protein. The table has approximately 680,000 distinct CDR3 sequences, around 25% seen once; the top ten hold 0.6% to 0.9%. With respect to this clonotype: Its antigen remains unknown.

The gene calls are TRBV25-1 and TRBJ2-1; D is unclear. The clonotype was recovered from a human donor in good health. Some libraries in this study had Jurkat cell RNA spiked in. The sequencing input was naive CD8+ T cells from blood, with Jurkat cell RNA spiked in. Subset denoted: FACS-sorted CD8+CD4-CCR7+CD45RA+ naive T cells. The CDR3 spells CASSDETYNEQFF. The CDR3 region has the DNA TGTGCCAGCAGTGACGAAACGTACAATGAGCAGTTCTTC.